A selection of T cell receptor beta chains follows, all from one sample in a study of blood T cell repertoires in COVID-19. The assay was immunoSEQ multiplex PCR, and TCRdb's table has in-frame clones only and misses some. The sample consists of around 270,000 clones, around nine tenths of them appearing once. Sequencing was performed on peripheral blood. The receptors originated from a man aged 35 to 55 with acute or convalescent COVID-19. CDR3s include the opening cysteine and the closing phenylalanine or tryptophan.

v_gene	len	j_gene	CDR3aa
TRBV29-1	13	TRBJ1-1	CSASRTGDTEAFF
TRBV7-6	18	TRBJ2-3	CASSLAVGGGISTDTQYF
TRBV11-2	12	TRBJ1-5	CASSQDNQPQHF
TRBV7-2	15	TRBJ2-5	CASSPKGQPRGTQYF
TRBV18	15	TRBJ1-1	CASSPPTGVYTEAFF
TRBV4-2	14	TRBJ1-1	CASSQGPVNTEAFF
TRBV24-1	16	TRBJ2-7	CATSDGSKESSYEQYF
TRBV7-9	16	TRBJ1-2	CASSYSGTTANYGYTF
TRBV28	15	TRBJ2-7	CASSLDRGPPNEQYF
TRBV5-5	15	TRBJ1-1	CASSLVRGMGAEAFF
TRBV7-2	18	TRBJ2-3	CASSLFSSGTISTDTQYF
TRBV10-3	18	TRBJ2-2	CAISGPGTGGFDAGELFF
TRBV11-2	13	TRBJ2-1	CASSLTVLDEQFF
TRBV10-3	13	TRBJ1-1	CAIGSTGNTEAFF
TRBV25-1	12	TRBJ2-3	CASSGGPDTQYF